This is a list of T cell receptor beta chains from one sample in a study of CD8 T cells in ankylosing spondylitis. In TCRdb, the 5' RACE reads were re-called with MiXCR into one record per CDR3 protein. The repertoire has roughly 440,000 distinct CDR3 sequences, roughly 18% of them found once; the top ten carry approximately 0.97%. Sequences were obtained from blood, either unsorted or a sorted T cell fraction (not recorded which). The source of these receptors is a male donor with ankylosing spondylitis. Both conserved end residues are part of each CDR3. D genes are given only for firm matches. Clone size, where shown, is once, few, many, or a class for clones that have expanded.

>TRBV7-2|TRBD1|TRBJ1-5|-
TGTGCCAGCGGGGGACAGGGGGCCGGGGGCAATCAGCCCCAGCATTTT
CASGGQGAGGNQPQHF
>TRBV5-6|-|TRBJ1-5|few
TGTGCCAGCCCTAATGGGGGGCGAGGTAGCAATCAGCCCCAGCATTTT
CASPNGGRGSNQPQHF
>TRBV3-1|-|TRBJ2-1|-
TGTGCCACCAGCCAAGTAAACGGGGAATACAATGAGCAGTTCTTC
CATSQVNGEYNEQFF
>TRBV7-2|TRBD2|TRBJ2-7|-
TGTGCCAGCAGCTTAGAGGTAGCGGGTATCTACGAGCAGTACTTC
CASSLEVAGIYEQYF
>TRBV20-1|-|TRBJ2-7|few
TGCAGTGCTAGAGCGGAGTTGGGGAGGTTCTCCTACGAGCAGTACTTC
CSARAELGRFSYEQYF
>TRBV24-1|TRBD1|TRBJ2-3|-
TGTGCCACCGCAACCGGACAGGGTTTGCCAGATACGCAGTATTTT
CATATGQGLPDTQYF
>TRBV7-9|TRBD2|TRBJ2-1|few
TGTGCCGTACGGGCTAGCGGGGCCGACGGTGAGCAGTTCTTC
CAVRASGADGEQFF
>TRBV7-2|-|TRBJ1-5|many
TGTGCCAGCAGTTTAGCGAATCAGCCCCAGCATTTT
CASSLANQPQHF
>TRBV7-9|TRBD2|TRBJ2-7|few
TGTGCCAGCAGCCCAAGGGGGCTAGCGGGAGACTACGAGCAGTACTTC
CASSPRGLAGDYEQYF
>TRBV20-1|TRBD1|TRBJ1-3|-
TGCAGTGCTATTCCACAGGGGCGAAACACCATATATTTT
CSAIPQGRNTIYF
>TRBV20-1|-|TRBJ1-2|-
TGCAGTGCTAGAGATCGGGGGCTCGGCTATGGCTACACCTTC
CSARDRGLGYGYTF
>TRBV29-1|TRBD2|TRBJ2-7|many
TGCAGCGTTGGACAGCGGGAGGGCTACGAGCAGTACTTC
CSVGQREGYEQYF
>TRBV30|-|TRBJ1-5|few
TGTGCCTGGAGTGTACAGGGTAGGCAGCCCCAGCATTTT
CAWSVQGRQPQHF
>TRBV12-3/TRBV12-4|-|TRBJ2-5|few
TGTGCCAGCAGTCCCAGCGGATCACAAGAGACCCAGTACTTC
CASSPSGSQETQYF
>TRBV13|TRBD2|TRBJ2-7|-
TGTGCCAGCAGCCGACGCTTAGCGGGGGAGCGATACGAGCAGTACTTC
CASSRRLAGERYEQYF
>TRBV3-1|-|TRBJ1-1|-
TGTGCCAGCAGCCAAAGGACATCCAGGGTAATGGGAGCTTTCTTT
CASSQRTSRVMGAFF